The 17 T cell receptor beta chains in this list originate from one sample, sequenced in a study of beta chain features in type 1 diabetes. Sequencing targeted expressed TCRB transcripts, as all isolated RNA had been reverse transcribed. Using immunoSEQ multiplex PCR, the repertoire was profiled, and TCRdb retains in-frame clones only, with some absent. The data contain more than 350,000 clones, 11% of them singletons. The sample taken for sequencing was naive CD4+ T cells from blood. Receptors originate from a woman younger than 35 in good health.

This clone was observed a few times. CDR3 DNA sequence: TGTGCCAGCTCACTACAGCAGAACACTGAAGCTTTCTTT. Its protein product is CASSLQQNTEAFF. The rearrangement uses TRBV18 and TRBJ1-1; D is ambiguous. The V end was cut by 4 bases, the J end by 1 base, with 7 bases between. The length of the CDR3 is 13 residues. Germline V lookup: CDR1 KGHSH, CDR2 LQKENI.

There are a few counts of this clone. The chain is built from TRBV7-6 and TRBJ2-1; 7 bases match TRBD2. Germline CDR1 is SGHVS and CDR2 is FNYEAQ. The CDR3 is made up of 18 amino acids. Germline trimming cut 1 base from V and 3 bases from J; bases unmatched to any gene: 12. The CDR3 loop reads CASSLVDRLRTSYNEQFF. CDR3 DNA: TGTGCCAGCAGCTTAGTAGATCGGCTGAGGACTAGCTACAATGAGCAGTTCTTC.

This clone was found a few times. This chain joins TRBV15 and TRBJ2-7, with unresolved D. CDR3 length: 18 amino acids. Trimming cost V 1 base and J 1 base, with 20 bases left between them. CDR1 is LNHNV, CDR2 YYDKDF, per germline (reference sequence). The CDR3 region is CATSRAENSRWYSYEQYF. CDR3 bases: TGTGCCACCAGCAGAGCCGAGAATTCACGGTGGTATTCCTACGAGCAGTACTTC.

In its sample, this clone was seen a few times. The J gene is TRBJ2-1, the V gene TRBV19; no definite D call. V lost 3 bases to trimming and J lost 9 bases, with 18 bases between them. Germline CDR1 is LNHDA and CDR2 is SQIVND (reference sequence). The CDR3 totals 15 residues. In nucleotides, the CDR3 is TGTGCCAGTAGTATGGATAGCCGCCCTAGGGCTGAGCAGTTCTTC. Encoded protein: CASSMDSRPRAEQFF.

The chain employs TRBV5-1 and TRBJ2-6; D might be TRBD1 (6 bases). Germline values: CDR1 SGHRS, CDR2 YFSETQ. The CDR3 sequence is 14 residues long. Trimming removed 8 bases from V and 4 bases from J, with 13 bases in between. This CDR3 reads CASNTGPGANVLTF. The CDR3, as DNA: TGCGCCAGTAACACAGGGCCCGGGGCCAACGTCCTGACTTTC.

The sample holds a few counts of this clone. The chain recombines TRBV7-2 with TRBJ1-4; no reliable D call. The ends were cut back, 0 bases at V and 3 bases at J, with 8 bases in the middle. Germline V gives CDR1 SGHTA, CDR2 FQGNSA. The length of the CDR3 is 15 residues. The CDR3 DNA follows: TGTGCCAGCAGCTTAGCACCGGTTGCTAATGAAAAACTGTTTTTT. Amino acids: CASSLAPVANEKLFF.

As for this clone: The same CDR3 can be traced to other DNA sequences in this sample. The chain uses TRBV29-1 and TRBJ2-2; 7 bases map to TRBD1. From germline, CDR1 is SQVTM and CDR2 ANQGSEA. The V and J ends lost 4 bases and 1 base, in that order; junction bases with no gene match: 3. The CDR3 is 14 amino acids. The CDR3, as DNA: TGCAGCGTTGTAAGGGACAGGAACACCGGGGAGCTGTTTTTT. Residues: CSVVRDRNTGELFF.

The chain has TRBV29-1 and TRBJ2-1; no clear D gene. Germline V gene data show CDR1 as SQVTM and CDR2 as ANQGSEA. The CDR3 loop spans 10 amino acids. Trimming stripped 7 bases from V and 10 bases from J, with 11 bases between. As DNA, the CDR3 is TGCAGCGGTGGGTTCCAGGAGCAGTTCTTC. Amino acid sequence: CSGGFQEQFF.

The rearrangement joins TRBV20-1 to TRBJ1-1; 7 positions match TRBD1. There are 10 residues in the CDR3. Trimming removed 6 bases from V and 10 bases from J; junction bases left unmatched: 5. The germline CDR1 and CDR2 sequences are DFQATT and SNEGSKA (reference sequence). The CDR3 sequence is CSAPQGLAFF. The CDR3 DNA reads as TGCAGTGCGCCACAGGGGTTAGCTTTCTTT.

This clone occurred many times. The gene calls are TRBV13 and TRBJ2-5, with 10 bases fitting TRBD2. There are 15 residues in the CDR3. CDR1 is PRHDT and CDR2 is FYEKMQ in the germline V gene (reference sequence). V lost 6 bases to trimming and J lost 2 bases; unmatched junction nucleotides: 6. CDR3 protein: CASSYRTSGQETQYF. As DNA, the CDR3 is TGTGCCAGCAGTTACCGGACTAGCGGACAAGAGACCCAGTACTTC.

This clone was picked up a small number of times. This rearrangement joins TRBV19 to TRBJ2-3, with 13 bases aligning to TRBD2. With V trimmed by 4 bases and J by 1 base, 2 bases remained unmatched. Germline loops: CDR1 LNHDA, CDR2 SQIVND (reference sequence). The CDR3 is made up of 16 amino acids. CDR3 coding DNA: TGTGCCAGTAGTACCGGGACTAGCGGGGGCACAGATACGCAGTATTTT. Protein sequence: CASSTGTSGGTDTQYF.

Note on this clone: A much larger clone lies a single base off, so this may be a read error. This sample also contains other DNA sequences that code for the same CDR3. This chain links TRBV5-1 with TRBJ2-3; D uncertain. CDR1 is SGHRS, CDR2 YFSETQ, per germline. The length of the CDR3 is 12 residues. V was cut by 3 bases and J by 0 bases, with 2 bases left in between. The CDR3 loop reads CASSSSTDTQYF. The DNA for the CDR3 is TGCGCCAGCAGCTCTAGCACAGATACGCAGTATTTT.

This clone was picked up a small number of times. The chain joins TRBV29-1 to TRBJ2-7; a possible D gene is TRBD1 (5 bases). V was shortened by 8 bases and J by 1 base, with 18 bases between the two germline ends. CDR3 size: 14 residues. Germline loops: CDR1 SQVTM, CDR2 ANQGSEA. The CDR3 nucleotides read TGCAGCCCCGACACAGGTAGGGGTTCCTACGAGCAGTACGTC. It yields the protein CSPDTGRGSYEQYV.

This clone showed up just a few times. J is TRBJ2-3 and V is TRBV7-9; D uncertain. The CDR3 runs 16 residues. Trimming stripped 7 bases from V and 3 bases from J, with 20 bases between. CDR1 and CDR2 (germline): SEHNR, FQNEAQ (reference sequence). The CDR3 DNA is TGTGCCAGCACCGGGCGCTGGCCGCTAGTGACAGATACGCAGTATTTT. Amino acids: CASTGRWPLVTDTQYF.

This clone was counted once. The CDR3 DNA sequence: TGTGCCAGCAGTGAAAGAACAGGGTCCCCCTACGAGCAGTACGTC. Translation: CASSERTGSPYEQYV. V gene TRBV6-1 combines with J gene TRBJ2-7; D perhaps matches TRBD1 (6 bases). This CDR3 is built from 15 residues. Trimming took 2 bases from V and 2 from J, leaving 13 bases between them. CDR1 and CDR2 from the germline V gene are MNHNS and SASEGT.

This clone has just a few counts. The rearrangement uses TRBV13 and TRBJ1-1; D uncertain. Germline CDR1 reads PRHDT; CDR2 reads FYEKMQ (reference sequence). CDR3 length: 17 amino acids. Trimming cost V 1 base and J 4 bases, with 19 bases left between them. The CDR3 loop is CASSLVRLRSGSTEAFF. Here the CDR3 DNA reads TGTGCCAGCAGCTTAGTACGCTTGAGGTCCGGGAGCACTGAAGCTTTCTTT. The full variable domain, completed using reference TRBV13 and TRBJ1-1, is AAGVIQSPRHLIKEKRETATLKCYPIPRHDTVYWYQQGPGQDPQFLISFYEKMQSDKGSIPDRFSAQQFSDYHSELNMSSLELGDSALYFCASSLVRLRSGSTEAFFGQGTRLTVV.

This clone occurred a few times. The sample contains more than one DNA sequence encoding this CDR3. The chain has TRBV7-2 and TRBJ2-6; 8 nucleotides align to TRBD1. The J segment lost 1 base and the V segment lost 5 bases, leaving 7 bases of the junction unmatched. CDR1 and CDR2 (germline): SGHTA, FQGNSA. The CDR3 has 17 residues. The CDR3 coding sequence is TGTGCCAGCAGCCCCGGACAGGGAAGGTCTGGGGCCAACGTCCTGACTTTC. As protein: CASSPGQGRSGANVLTF.